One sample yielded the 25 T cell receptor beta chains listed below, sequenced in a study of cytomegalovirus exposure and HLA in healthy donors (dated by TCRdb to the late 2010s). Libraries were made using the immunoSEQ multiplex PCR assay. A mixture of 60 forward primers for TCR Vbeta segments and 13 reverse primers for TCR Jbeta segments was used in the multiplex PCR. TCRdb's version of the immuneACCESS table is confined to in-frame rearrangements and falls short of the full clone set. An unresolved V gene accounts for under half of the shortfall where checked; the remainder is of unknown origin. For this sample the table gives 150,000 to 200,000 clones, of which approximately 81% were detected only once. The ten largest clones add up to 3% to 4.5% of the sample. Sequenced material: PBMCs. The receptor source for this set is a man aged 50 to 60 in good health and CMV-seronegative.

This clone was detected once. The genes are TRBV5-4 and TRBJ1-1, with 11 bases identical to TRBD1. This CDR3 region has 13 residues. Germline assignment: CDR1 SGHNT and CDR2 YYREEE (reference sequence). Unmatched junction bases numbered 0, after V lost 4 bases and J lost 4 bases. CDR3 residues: CASSGTGGTEAFF. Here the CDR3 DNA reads TGTGCCAGCAGCGGGACAGGGGGCACTGAAGCTTTCTTT.

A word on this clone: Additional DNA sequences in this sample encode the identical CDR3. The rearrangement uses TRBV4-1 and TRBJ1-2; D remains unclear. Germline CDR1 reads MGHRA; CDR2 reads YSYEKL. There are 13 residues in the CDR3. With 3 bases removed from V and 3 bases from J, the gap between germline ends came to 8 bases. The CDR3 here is CASSHSKDYGYTF. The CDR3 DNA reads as TGCGCCAGCAGCCATAGCAAAGACTATGGCTACACCTTC.

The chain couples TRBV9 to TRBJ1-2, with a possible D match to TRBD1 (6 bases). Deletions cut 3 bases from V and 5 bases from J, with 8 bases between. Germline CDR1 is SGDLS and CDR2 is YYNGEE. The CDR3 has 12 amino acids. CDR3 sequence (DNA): TGTGCCAGCAGCGGAACAGGGTATGGCTACACCTTC. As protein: CASSGTGYGYTF.

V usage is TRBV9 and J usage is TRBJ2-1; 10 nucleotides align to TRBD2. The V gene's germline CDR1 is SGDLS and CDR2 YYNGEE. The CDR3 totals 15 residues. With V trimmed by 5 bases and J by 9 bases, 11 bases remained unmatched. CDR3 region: CASSEISGGRGEQFF. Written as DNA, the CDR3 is TGTGCCAGCAGTGAGATTAGCGGGGGGCGGGGTGAGCAGTTCTTC.

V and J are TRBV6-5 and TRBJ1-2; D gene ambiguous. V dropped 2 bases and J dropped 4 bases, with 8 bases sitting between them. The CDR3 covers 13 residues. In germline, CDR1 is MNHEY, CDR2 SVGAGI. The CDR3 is CASSYAGSYGYTF. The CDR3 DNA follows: TGTGCCAGCAGTTACGCGGGATCCTATGGCTACACCTTC.

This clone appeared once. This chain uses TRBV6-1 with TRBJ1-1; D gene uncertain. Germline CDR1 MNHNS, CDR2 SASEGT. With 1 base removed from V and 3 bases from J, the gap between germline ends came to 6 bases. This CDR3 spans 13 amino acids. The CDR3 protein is CASSEVQYTEAFF. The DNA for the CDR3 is TGTGCCAGCAGTGAAGTACAGTACACTGAAGCTTTCTTT.

CDR3 nucleotide sequence: TGTGCCAGCAGGGTTACAGGGGTTAGTTCACCCCTCCACTTT. Translation: CASRVTGVSSPLHF. The chain is built from TRBV7-2 and TRBJ1-6; TRBD1 aligns across 7 bases. After removal of 6 bases from V and 9 bases from J, the junction contained 8 bases not matched to a gene. The CDR3 runs 14 residues. Looked up from germline, CDR1 is SGHTA and CDR2 is FQGNSA.

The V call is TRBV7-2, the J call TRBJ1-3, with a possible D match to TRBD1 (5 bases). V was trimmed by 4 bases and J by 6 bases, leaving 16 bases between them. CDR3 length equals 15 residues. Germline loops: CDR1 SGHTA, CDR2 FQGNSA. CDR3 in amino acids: CASSSAGQGANTIYF. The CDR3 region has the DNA TGTGCCAGCAGCTCCGCAGGTCAAGGGGCAAACACCATATATTTT.

In DNA, the CDR3 is TGTGCCAGCAGCTTGGAGTACAGGTTCGCGAACACCGGGGAGCTGTTTTTT. This codes for CASSLEYRFANTGELFF. The V call is TRBV5-8, the J call TRBJ2-2; D possibly corresponds to TRBD1 (5 bases). The V end was cut by 0 bases, the J end by 0 bases, with 12 bases between. The germline gives CDR1 SGHTS, CDR2 YDEGEE. CDR3 size: 17 residues.

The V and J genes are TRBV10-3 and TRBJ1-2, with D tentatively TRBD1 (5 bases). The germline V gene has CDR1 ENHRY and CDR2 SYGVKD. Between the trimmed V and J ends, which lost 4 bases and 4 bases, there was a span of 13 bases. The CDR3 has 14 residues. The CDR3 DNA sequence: TGTGCCATCAGTGCAACAGGAAACCCCTATGGCTACACCTTC. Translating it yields CAISATGNPYGYTF.

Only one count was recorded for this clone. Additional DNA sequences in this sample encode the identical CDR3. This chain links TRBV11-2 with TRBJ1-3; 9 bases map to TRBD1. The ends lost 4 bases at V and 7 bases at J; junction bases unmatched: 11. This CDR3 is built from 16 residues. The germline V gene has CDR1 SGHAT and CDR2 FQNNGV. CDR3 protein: CASSSLTGGLGNTIYF. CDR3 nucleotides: TGTGCCAGCAGCTCCCTGACAGGGGGGTTAGGGAACACCATATATTTT.

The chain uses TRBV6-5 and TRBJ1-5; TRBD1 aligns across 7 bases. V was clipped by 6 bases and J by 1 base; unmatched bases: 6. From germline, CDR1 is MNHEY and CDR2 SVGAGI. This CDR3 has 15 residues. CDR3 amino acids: CASRTTGLSNQPQHF. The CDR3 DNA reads TGTGCCAGCAGAACGACAGGGTTGAGCAATCAGCCCCAGCATTTT.

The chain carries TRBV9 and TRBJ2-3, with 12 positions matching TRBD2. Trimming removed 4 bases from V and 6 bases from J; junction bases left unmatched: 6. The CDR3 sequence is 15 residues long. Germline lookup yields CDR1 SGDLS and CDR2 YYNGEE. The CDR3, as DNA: TGTGCCAGCAGCCCCTGGACTAGCGGGGTTGATACGCAGTATTTT. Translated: CASSPWTSGVDTQYF.

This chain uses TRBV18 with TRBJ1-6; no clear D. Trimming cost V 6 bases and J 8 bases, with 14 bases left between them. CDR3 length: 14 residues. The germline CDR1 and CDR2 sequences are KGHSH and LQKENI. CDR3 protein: CASSTAGKDSPLHF. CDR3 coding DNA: TGTGCCAGCTCGACTGCGGGGAAAGATTCACCCCTCCACTTT.

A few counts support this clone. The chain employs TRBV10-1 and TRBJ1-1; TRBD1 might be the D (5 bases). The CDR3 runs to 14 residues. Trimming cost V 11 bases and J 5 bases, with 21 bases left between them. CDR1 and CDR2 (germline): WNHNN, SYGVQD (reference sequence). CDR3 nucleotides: TGCGCCGCCTCAAGGGACCCCGCGGGGACTGAAGCTTTCTTT. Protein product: CAASRDPAGTEAFF.

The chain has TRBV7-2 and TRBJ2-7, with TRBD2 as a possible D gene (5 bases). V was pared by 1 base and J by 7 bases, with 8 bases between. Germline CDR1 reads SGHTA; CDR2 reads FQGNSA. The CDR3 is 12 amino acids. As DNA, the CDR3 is TGTGCCAGCAGCTTAGACCGCGGGGAGCAGTACTTC. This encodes CASSLDRGEQYF.

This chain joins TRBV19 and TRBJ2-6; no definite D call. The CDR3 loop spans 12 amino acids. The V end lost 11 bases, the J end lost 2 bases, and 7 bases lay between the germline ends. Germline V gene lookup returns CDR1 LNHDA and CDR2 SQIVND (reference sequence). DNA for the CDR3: TGTGCCGGCGGCACTGGGGCCAACGTCCTGACTTTC. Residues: CAGGTGANVLTF.

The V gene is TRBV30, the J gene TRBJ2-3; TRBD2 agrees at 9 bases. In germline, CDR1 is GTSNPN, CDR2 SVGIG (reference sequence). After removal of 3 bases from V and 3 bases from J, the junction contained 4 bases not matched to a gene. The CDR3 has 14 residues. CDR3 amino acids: CAWRGSGGTDTQYF. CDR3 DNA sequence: TGTGCCTGGAGAGGTAGCGGGGGAACAGATACGCAGTATTTT.

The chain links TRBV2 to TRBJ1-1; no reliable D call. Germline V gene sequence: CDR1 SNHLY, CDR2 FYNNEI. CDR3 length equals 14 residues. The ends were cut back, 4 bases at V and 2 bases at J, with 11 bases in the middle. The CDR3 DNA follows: TGTGCCAGCAGTGCCTACTGGGCTAACACTGAAGCTTTCTTT. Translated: CASSAYWANTEAFF.

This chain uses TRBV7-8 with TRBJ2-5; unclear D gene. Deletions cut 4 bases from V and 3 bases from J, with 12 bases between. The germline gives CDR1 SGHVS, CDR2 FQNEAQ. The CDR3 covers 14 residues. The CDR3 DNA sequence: TGTGCCAGCAGCTCCCCGGGTCCCAAAGAGACCCAGTACTTC. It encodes CASSSPGPKETQYF.

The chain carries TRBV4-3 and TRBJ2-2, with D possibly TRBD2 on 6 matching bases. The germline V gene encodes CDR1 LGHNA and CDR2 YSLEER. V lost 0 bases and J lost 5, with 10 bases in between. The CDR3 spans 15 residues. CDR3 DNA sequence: TGCGCCAGCAGCCAAGATGGGACTTGGACCGGGGAGCTGTTTTTT. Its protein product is CASSQDGTWTGELFF.

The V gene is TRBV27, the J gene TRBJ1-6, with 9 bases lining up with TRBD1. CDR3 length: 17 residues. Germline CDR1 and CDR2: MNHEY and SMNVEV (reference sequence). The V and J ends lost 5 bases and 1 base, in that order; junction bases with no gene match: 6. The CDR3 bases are TGTGCCAGCAGTCCCCGGGACAGGGCGTCCTATAATTCACCCCTCCACTTT. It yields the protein CASSPRDRASYNSPLHF.

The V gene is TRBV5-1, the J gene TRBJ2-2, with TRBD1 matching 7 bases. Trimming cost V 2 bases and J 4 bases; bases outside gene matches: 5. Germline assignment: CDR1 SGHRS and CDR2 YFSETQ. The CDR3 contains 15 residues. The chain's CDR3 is CASSFRDSITGELFF. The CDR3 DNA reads TGCGCCAGCAGCTTTAGGGACAGTATCACCGGGGAGCTGTTTTTT.

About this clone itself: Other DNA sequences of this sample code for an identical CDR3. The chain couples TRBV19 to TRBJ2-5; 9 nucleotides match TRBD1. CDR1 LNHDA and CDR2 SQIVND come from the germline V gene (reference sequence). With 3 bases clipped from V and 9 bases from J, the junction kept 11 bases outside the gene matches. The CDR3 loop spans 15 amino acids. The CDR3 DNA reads TGTGCCAGTAGTATCGGACAGGGGCCTCCAGGGCCCCAGTACTTC. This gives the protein CASSIGQGPPGPQYF.

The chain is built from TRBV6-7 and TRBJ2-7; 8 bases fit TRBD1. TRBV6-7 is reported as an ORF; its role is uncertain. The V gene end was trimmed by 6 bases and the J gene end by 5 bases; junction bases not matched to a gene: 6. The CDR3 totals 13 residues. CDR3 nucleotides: TGTGCCAGCAGACTGGACAGGGCCAACGAGCAGTACTTC. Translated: CASRLDRANEQYF.